A single sample gave rise to the 27 T cell receptor beta chains below, sequenced in a study of blood T cell repertoires in COVID-19 (TCRdb year 2020). Receptor amplification or capture employed the immunoSEQ multiplex PCR assay. Drawn from immuneACCESS, this table holds only the in-frame rearrangements with V and J called that TCRdb kept. Clones are partly lost; checked studies trace under half to an unresolved V gene and leave the rest unexplained. Present in this sample are about 150,000 clones, 65% to 90% of which were seen just once. Jointly, the top ten make up roughly 3.4% of the sample. The sequencing sample was made of peripheral blood. These receptors originate from an older man with acute or convalescent COVID-19.

This rearrangement joins TRBV7-8 to TRBJ2-7, with D maybe TRBD1 (5 bases). Deletions cut 4 bases from V and 1 base from J, with 14 bases between. The CDR3 totals 15 residues. Germline V lookup: CDR1 SGHVS, CDR2 FQNEAQ. CDR3 residues: CASSSRVRYSYEQYF. The CDR3, as DNA: TGTGCCAGCAGCTCCAGGGTTCGGTATTCCTACGAGCAGTACTTC.

V is TRBV19 and J is TRBJ2-7, with D perhaps matching TRBD2 (6 bases). Between the trimmed V and J ends, which lost 3 bases and 5 bases, there was a span of 11 bases. Germline values: CDR1 LNHDA, CDR2 SQIVND (reference sequence). CDR3 length: 13 amino acids. In DNA, the CDR3 is TGTGCCAGTAGTATTCAGGGAGGCCACGAGCAGTACTTC. Protein sequence: CASSIQGGHEQYF.

The chain uses TRBV29-1 and TRBJ1-1; 7 nucleotides agree with TRBD1. Germline CDR1 is SQVTM and CDR2 is ANQGSEA. After removal of 7 bases from V and 8 bases from J, the junction contained 7 bases not matched to a gene. CDR3 length: 11 residues. The CDR3 is CSGAQGSEAFF. The CDR3 DNA follows: TGCAGCGGTGCACAGGGGAGCGAAGCTTTCTTT.

V usage is TRBV9 and J usage is TRBJ1-2; TRBD1 might be the D (6 bases). The germline V gene has CDR1 SGDLS and CDR2 YYNGEE. This CDR3 is 15 amino acids long. With 0 bases removed from V and 6 bases from J, the gap between germline ends came to 15 bases. The CDR3 loop is CASSVVAGALNGYTF. The CDR3 DNA follows: TGTGCCAGCAGCGTAGTGGCAGGGGCATTGAATGGCTACACCTTC.

CDR3 nucleotide sequence: TGTGCCAGCAGCCCGCAGGAGAACACTGAAGCTTTCTTT. This encodes CASSPQENTEAFF. This chain joins TRBV7-9 and TRBJ1-1; D remains unclear. CDR3 length: 13 residues. CDR1 and CDR2 from the germline V gene are SEHNR and FQNEAQ (reference sequence). V lost 5 bases and J 1 base, leaving 8 bases between the germline ends.

The chain employs TRBV7-6 and TRBJ2-1; the D gene is possibly TRBD1 (6 bases). The length of the CDR3 is 15 residues. V lost 5 bases, J lost 0 bases, and 11 bases lay in between. Germline V lookup: CDR1 SGHVS, CDR2 FNYEAQ. The CDR3 reads CASSLDSNSYNEQFF. The CDR3 nucleotides are TGTGCCAGCAGCCTGGACAGCAACTCCTACAATGAGCAGTTCTTC.

The chain has TRBV28 and TRBJ2-7, with TRBD1 identical over 10 bases. V was pared by 2 bases and J by 9 bases, with 7 bases of the junction left unmatched. Germline loops: CDR1 MDHEN, CDR2 SYDVKM. The CDR3 loop spans 14 amino acids. The CDR3 coding sequence is TGTGCCAGCAGTTTAGCGGGGGACAGGGGTACGCAGTACTTC. Its translation is CASSLAGDRGTQYF.

This clone was seen a handful of times. The V call is TRBV28, the J call TRBJ2-1; TRBD2 matches at 7 bases. The V segment lost 6 bases and the J segment 15 bases; nucleotides outside the gene matches: 14. Germline V gives CDR1 MDHEN, CDR2 SYDVKM. The length of the CDR3 is 13 residues. The CDR3 spells CASSPTTLARAFF. CDR3 nucleotide sequence: TGTGCCAGCAGCCCAACAACACTAGCGAGGGCGTTCTTC.

V usage is TRBV7-2 and J usage is TRBJ2-7; weak D call: TRBD1 (5 bases). The V and J ends lost 0 bases and 3 bases respectively, with 9 bases between them. The V gene's germline CDR1 is SGHTA and CDR2 FQGNSA. This CDR3 is built from 14 residues. The CDR3 DNA reads as TGTGCCAGCAGCTTAGCCAGGGATCTCTACGAGCAGTACTTC. Its translation: CASSLARDLYEQYF.

This chain links TRBV7-9 with TRBJ2-7, with 11 nucleotides matching TRBD2. There are 15 residues in the CDR3. The V gene end was trimmed by 5 bases and the J gene end by 4 bases; junction bases not matched to a gene: 7. The germline CDR1 and CDR2 sequences are SEHNR and FQNEAQ (reference sequence). The CDR3 reads CASSQLAGEHYEQYF. CDR3 DNA sequence: TGTGCCAGCAGCCAACTAGCGGGAGAACATTACGAGCAGTACTTC.

The chain recombines TRBV4-1 with TRBJ2-6; D is perhaps TRBD1 (6 bases). This CDR3 comprises 16 residues. The germline V gene has CDR1 MGHRA and CDR2 YSYEKL. Trimming took 5 bases from V and 0 from J, leaving 11 bases between them. The CDR3 spells CASSVGQSSGANVLTF. In nucleotides, the CDR3 is TGCGCCAGCAGCGTCGGACAGAGCTCTGGGGCCAACGTCCTGACTTTC.

The gene calls are TRBV15 and TRBJ2-5; TRBD2 agrees at 8 bases. This CDR3 is 17 amino acids long. Germline loops: CDR1 LNHNV, CDR2 YYDKDF (reference sequence). V lost 0 bases to trimming and J lost 2 bases; unmatched junction nucleotides: 8. The chain's CDR3 is CATSRDRGGAVQETQYF. Written as DNA, the CDR3 is TGTGCCACCAGCAGAGATCGGGGGGGGGCGGTTCAAGAGACCCAGTACTTC.

The J gene is TRBJ1-2, the V gene TRBV7-2; D perhaps matches TRBD1 (5 bases). This CDR3 comprises 13 residues. Germline lookup yields CDR1 SGHTA and CDR2 FQGNSA. Trimming shortened V by 3 bases and J by 5 bases, and 10 bases separated the two germline ends. The CDR3 loop reads CASSFTGEYGYTF. Here the CDR3 DNA reads TGTGCCAGCAGCTTCACGGGGGAGTATGGCTACACCTTC.

V is TRBV19 and J is TRBJ2-2; D might be TRBD1 (5 bases). The V and J ends lost 6 bases and 8 bases respectively, with 16 bases between them. The CDR3 spans 14 residues. Germline CDR1 reads LNHDA; CDR2 reads SQIVND (reference sequence). The CDR3 here is CASSMTWTPGELFF. The CDR3 nucleotides read TGTGCCAGTAGCATGACGTGGACACCGGGGGAGCTGTTTTTT.

The rearrangement links TRBV20-1 to TRBJ2-5; D possibly corresponds to TRBD2 (5 bases). Trimming cost V 3 bases and J 5 bases, with 7 bases left between them. CDR3 length: 11 amino acids. From germline, CDR1 is DFQATT and CDR2 SNEGSKA (reference sequence). The chain's CDR3 is CSASPGETQYF. DNA for the CDR3: TGCAGTGCTAGTCCGGGGGAGACCCAGTACTTC.

CDR3 nucleotides: TGCGCCAGCAGCTTGGCGGGGGATAGCAATCAGCCCCAGCATTTT. It is translated as CASSLAGDSNQPQHF. The chain has TRBV5-1 and TRBJ1-5; possibly TRBD1 for D (5 bases). Germline V gene data show CDR1 as SGHRS and CDR2 as YFSETQ. The V end was cut by 0 bases, the J end by 0 bases, with 7 bases between. The CDR3 sequence is 15 residues long.

The rearrangement uses TRBV27 and TRBJ2-1; 8 bases are a match to TRBD2. The ends lost 5 bases at V and 5 bases at J; junction bases unmatched: 8. In germline, CDR1 is MNHEY, CDR2 SMNVEV (reference sequence). The CDR3 spans 15 residues. The CDR3 DNA sequence: TGTGCCAGCAGTCCCCGACTAGCGACAAACAATGAGCAGTTCTTC. Translating it yields CASSPRLATNNEQFF.

The chain employs TRBV6-5 and TRBJ2-1, with D possibly TRBD2 on 6 matching bases. Per the germline V gene, CDR1 is MNHEY and CDR2 is SVGAGI. The CDR3 runs to 14 residues. Trimming took 6 bases from V and 5 from J, leaving 14 bases between them. The CDR3 spells CASRPLGLNNEQFF. In DNA, the CDR3 is TGTGCCAGCAGGCCCTTGGGACTGAACAATGAGCAGTTCTTC.

This clone was recorded at least ten times. The rearrangement joins TRBV5-1 to TRBJ1-1; perhaps TRBD1 as D (6 bases). Trimming stripped 1 base from V and 0 bases from J, with 16 bases between. CDR3 size: 17 residues. CDR1 is SGHRS, CDR2 YFSETQ, per germline. Here the CDR3 reads CASSLLGQGYLNTEAFF. In DNA form, the CDR3 reads TGCGCCAGCAGCTTGTTGGGCCAGGGGTATTTGAACACTGAAGCTTTCTTT. The full variable domain, with the rest looked up from reference TRBV5-1 and TRBJ1-1, is KAGVTQTPRYLIKTRGQQVTLSCSPISGHRSVSWYQQTPGQGLQFLFEYFSETQRNKGNFPGRFSGRQFSNSRSEMNVSTLELGDSALYLCASSLLGQGYLNTEAFFGQGTRLTVV.

The V call is TRBV27, the J call TRBJ2-5; D is possibly TRBD2 (5 bases). Germline CDR1 reads MNHEY; CDR2 reads SMNVEV (reference sequence). The CDR3 has 13 residues. V lost 1 base and J 4 bases, leaving 7 bases between the germline ends. CDR3 residues: CASSLFRGETQYF. CDR3 sequence (DNA): TGTGCCAGCAGTTTATTTCGGGGAGAGACCCAGTACTTC.

This clone was seen more than once but under ten times. The chain uses TRBV5-1 and TRBJ1-2; D gene unclear. Germline V CDR1 and CDR2: SGHRS, YFSETQ. Between the trimmed V and J ends, which lost 4 bases and 4 bases, there was a span of 14 bases. The CDR3 has 14 residues. DNA for the CDR3: TGCGCCAGCAGCAGCCTGACAAGCTCCTATGGCTACACCTTC. This codes for CASSSLTSSYGYTF.

The rearrangement links TRBV5-6 to TRBJ1-2; TRBD1 aligns across 8 bases. Germline V CDR1 and CDR2: SGHDT, YYEEEE. CDR3 size: 15 residues. The junction had 7 bases not matched to a gene; V was cut back by 3 bases and J by 3 bases. CDR3 sequence reads: CASSSTSGGYYGYTF. The CDR3 DNA sequence: TGTGCCAGCAGCTCAACCTCAGGGGGCTACTATGGCTACACCTTC.

The chain joins TRBV19 to TRBJ2-7; TRBD2 might be the D (5 bases). CDR3 length equals 13 residues. The V gene's germline CDR1 is LNHDA and CDR2 SQIVND (reference sequence). V lost 9 bases and J lost 4, with 16 bases in between. The chain's CDR3 is CASQRGKSYEQYF. For the CDR3, the DNA is TGTGCCAGCCAACGAGGGAAATCTTACGAGCAGTACTTC.

The genes are TRBV18 and TRBJ1-1; 7 bases map to TRBD1. The CDR3 loop spans 14 amino acids. With V trimmed by 3 bases and J by 8 bases, 9 bases remained unmatched. Per germline, CDR1 KGHSH and CDR2 LQKENI. This CDR3 is CASSPRTGVHEAFF. In DNA, the CDR3 is TGTGCCAGCTCACCCCGGACAGGCGTGCACGAAGCTTTCTTT.

The chain joins TRBV9 to TRBJ2-2; 7 bases fit TRBD2. CDR1 SGDLS and CDR2 YYNGEE come from the germline V gene. CDR3 length: 14 amino acids. V lost 2 bases, J lost 7 bases, and 5 bases stayed unmatched. CDR3 sequence reads: CASSVQGGFGELFF. The CDR3 nucleotides read TGTGCCAGCAGCGTCCAGGGAGGGTTCGGGGAGCTGTTTTTT.

This clone showed up just a few times. V gene TRBV11-2 combines with J gene TRBJ2-3; possibly TRBD1 for D (7 bases). Germline V gene lookup returns CDR1 SGHAT and CDR2 FQNNGV. The CDR3 extends over 17 amino acids. V lost 3 bases and J 1 base, leaving 17 bases between the germline ends. CDR3 DNA: TGTGCCAGCAGCTTTCCCAGCAGGGGGGCAGGCACAGATACGCAGTATTTT. It is translated as CASSFPSRGAGTDTQYF.

V gene TRBV6-5 combines with J gene TRBJ1-6, with 9 bases identical to TRBD1. V dropped 2 bases and J dropped 7; count of bases not matched to a gene: 3. Looked up from germline, CDR1 is MNHEY and CDR2 is SVGAGI. The CDR3 length is 15 residues. The CDR3 spells CASSYTGTGNSPLHF. CDR3 sequence (DNA): TGTGCCAGCAGTTACACCGGGACAGGGAATTCACCCCTCCACTTT.